This TCR beta chain was observed in a study of blood T cells in healthy people across ages. The wider study: When template switching was applied, about one barcoded beta molecule was captured per two T cells.

Alongside a J-beta primer mix, a sample-barcoded 5' primer served in a second PCR lasting roughly 7 to 12 cycles. A template-switch adaptor containing 12 random nucleotides labeled each cDNA molecule. TCRdb re-analysed the 5' RACE reads in MiXCR, keeping a single row per CDR3 protein. Among 1 million or so distinct CDR3 sequences listed, about 23% were seen once. Per sample, extraction of total RNA gave at least 6 micrograms in every case. Another study also made use of these data, one on T cells of mothers and their children. Per that paper: For each mother, over 9.5 million TCR beta CDR3 reads were obtained, and for each child, roughly 2.8 million.

This sequence was found in a girl aged 2 to 10 in good health. The sample consisted of blood.

In DNA form, the CDR3 reads TGTGCCAGTAGTAATGATCTGGAGACCCAGTACTTC. It specifies CASSNDLETQYF. This chain links TRBV19 with TRBJ2-5; D remains ambiguous. Germline lookup yields CDR1 LNHDA and CDR2 SQIVND (reference sequence). The CDR3 spans 12 residues. V shed 4 bases and J shed 5 bases, with 8 bases lying between them.